The rows below give T cell receptor beta chains drawn from one sample of a study of blood T cell repertoires in COVID-19. Method: immunoSEQ multiplex PCR; TCRdb's copy keeps in-frame clones and lacks some. The sample includes roughly 250,000 clones, approximately 83% of them seen just once. The sequencing input was PBMCs or T cells enriched from blood (not recorded which). All receptors come from a woman between 35 and 50 years old with acute COVID-19. Both conserved end residues are trimmed from each CDR3.

TRBV6-5	TRBJ1-1	ASRRAVNTEAF
TRBV6-5	TRBJ2-5	ASSSNRGPETQY
TRBV19	TRBJ2-7	ASSLQGLWYEQY
TRBV6-1	TRBJ2-3	ASSETGATDTQY
TRBV5-1	TRBJ2-1	ASSSGLESNNEQF
TRBV24-1	TRBJ2-2	ATRGQGNTGELF
TRBV5-1	TRBJ2-1	ASSLLNRGSYNEQF
TRBV9	TRBJ2-1	ASSISRGNEQF
TRBV11-2	TRBJ1-3	ASSLNRGGGNTIY
TRBV7-9	TRBJ1-6	ASSFGQGGNSPLH
TRBV10-1	TRBJ2-5	ASSPGTSRETQY
TRBV12-2	TRBJ2-7	ASRLDWGGGGEQY
TRBV7-6	TRBJ2-6	ASSRVDRGQSGANVLT
TRBV4-1	TRBJ2-7	ASSYSGSSYEQY
TRBV27	TRBJ2-4	ASSFGYEAVAKNIQY
TRBV2	TRBJ1-1	ASSGLGAEAF
TRBV19	TRBJ2-7	ASSLAGGNYEQY
TRBV6-5	TRBJ2-7	ASGLAEPYEQY
TRBV7-9	TRBJ1-2	AEEGAGFYGYT
TRBV5-1	TRBJ1-5	ASSPDSYSNQPQH
TRBV19	TRBJ1-5	ASSRGTGEYQPQH
TRBV3-1/TRBV3-2	TRBJ1-1	ATGDRGDTEAF
TRBV9	TRBJ2-1	ASSASAGPYNEQF
TRBV5-1	TRBJ2-7	ASSLASVGAGDEQY
TRBV6-1	TRBJ2-5	ASSAGDGGRPYGQY
TRBV4-1	TRBJ2-1	ASSTDRASYNEQF
TRBV9	TRBJ1-2	ASSADDRGHGYT
TRBV6-1	TRBJ2-7	ASSDRDRGTYEQY
TRBV7-7	TRBJ1-3	ASSLTTGSGNTIY
TRBV7-2	TRBJ2-1	ASSLVTRLAGLSYNEQF
TRBV13	TRBJ2-1	ASSFEGLTGDGGNEQF
TRBV2	TRBJ2-3	ASGQGIHTDTQY
TRBV29-1	TRBJ2-5	SVSSGGEETQY
TRBV5-1	TRBJ1-2	ASSADRGRNGYT
TRBV29-1	TRBJ1-1	SVGGRVVGTEAF
TRBV30	TRBJ1-1	AWEKWGVAF
TRBV7-9	TRBJ1-1	ASSPRQGRNTEAF
TRBV19	TRBJ2-7	ASSMADRDEQY
TRBV5-4	TRBJ2-5	ASSRDQETQY
TRBV6-5	TRBJ1-4	ASQYLTTNEKLF
TRBV29-1	TRBJ2-1	SVTPGLAGEGEQF
TRBV3-1/TRBV3-2	TRBJ2-1	ASSLELAGNYNEQF
TRBV6-6	TRBJ2-5	ASSPTPEMVLPKTQY
TRBV5-4	TRBJ1-2	ASSPNREYYGYT
TRBV6-4	TRBJ2-6	ASSDSRVPGANVLT
TRBV19	TRBJ2-1	ASSIGTGDNEQF
TRBV12-3/TRBV12-4	TRBJ1-2	ASSLTGEAGYT
TRBV5-1	TRBJ1-1	ASSLVGTGNMNTEAF
TRBV27	TRBJ1-5	ASSVGQGDNQPQH
TRBV6-5	TRBJ2-3	ASKGGGTDTQY
TRBV7-3	TRBJ2-2	ASSLRLIQNTGELF
TRBV5-1	TRBJ2-1	ASSLWQYNEQF